This is a list of T cell receptor beta chains from one sample in a study of T cells after yellow fever vaccination. TCRdb called the 5' RACE reads again in MiXCR, with one record for every CDR3 protein. This table has approximately 610,000 distinct CDR3 sequences, approximately 16% appearing once. The specimen comprised PBMCs, sampled 4 to 5 days after the first yellow fever vaccination. The receptors originated from a man younger than 30 who received the YFV17D yellow fever vaccine. Each CDR3 is given with its conserved first and last residue. D genes are given only for firm matches. A clone size is listed for some rows: how often the clone was seen (once, few, many), or a class if it is expanded.

v_gene	d_gene	j_gene	abundance	CDR3aa	CDR3nt
TRBV4-1	.	TRBJ2-4	.	CASSQDPGTENIQYF	TGCGCCAGCAGCCAAGATCCGGGAACAGAAAACATTCAGTACTTC
TRBV6-2/TRBV6-3	.	TRBJ2-3	.	CASNGFGAPGTQYF	TGTGCCAGCAACGGATTTGGGGCCCCCGGTACGCAGTATTTT
TRBV7-6	.	TRBJ2-5	.	CASSLFLTDEGTQYF	TGTGCCAGCAGCTTATTTCTGACGGACGAGGGTACCCAGTACTTC
TRBV5-1	TRBD2	TRBJ2-7	.	CASSSERGGAYEQYF	TGCGCCAGCAGCTCGGAACGCGGGGGGGCCTACGAGCAGTACTTC
TRBV7-6	.	TRBJ2-1	.	CASSPSSADGDEQFF	TGTGCCAGCAGCCCTTCTAGCGCCGACGGTGATGAGCAGTTCTTC
TRBV7-8	TRBD1	TRBJ2-6	few	CASSSEQGLFGANVLTF	TGTGCCAGCAGCTCGGAACAGGGGCTCTTTGGGGCCAACGTCCTGACTTTC
TRBV9	.	TRBJ2-1	few	CASSPKTLSGYNEQFF	TGTGCCAGCAGCCCGAAGACCCTCTCCGGGTACAATGAGCAGTTCTTC
TRBV7-6	TRBD2	TRBJ2-3	few	CASILERGQGTSVPDTQYF	TGTGCCAGCATCCTTGAAAGGGGGCAGGGGACTAGCGTCCCAGATACGCAGTATTTT
TRBV5-1	.	TRBJ2-1	many	CASSLEQEQFF	TGCGCCAGCAGCTTGGAACAGGAGCAGTTCTTC
TRBV2	TRBD1	TRBJ2-7	many	CASSPQGRSYGEQYF	TGTGCCAGCAGTCCACAGGGGAGATCCTACGGGGAGCAGTACTTC
TRBV7-8	.	TRBJ2-2	few	CASSSGAGELFF	TGTGCCAGCAGCTCTGGGGCCGGGGAGCTGTTTTTT
TRBV20-1	.	TRBJ2-5	few	CSAPHQGRETQYF	TGCAGTGCTCCACACCAGGGTCGAGAGACCCAGTACTTC
TRBV20-1	TRBD1	TRBJ1-1	few	CSATGGGNTEAFF	TGCAGTGCCACAGGAGGGGGCAACACTGAAGCTTTCTTT
TRBV5-1	TRBD2	TRBJ2-1	.	CASSLSGLAGGMGEQFF	TGCGCCAGCAGCTTGTCCGGACTAGCGGGGGGAATGGGTGAGCAGTTCTTC
TRBV10-1	.	TRBJ1-1	few	CASSESLYGDEAFF	TGCGCCAGCAGTGAGTCTCTCTACGGAGATGAAGCTTTCTTT
TRBV4-2	TRBD1	TRBJ2-7	few	CASSHRRQGEEQYF	TGTGCCAGCAGCCACCGGAGGCAGGGGGAGGAGCAGTACTTC
TRBV20-1	.	TRBJ1-5	few	CSARGGEGNQPQHF	TGCAGTGCTAGAGGGGGCGAGGGCAATCAGCCCCAGCATTTT
TRBV6-5	.	TRBJ1-6	many	CASRPDSEGSYNSPLHF	TGTGCCAGCAGACCGGACAGCGAAGGCTCCTATAATTCACCCCTCCACTTT
TRBV5-5	TRBD1	TRBJ1-4	.	CASSPLNPTGAEKLFF	TGTGCCAGCAGCCCCCTGAACCCCACAGGGGCTGAAAAACTGTTTTTT
TRBV20-1	.	TRBJ2-7	many	CSAPPRGRGSNEQYF	TGCAGTGCCCCGCCCCGGGGTAGGGGCTCGAACGAGCAGTACTTC
TRBV28	TRBD2	TRBJ2-3	.	CASALPAGGPVDTQYF	TGTGCCAGCGCGTTACCAGCGGGGGGGCCGGTAGATACGCAGTATTTT
TRBV11-2	TRBD2	TRBJ2-2	.	CASSLAGGARTGELFF	TGTGCCAGCAGCTTAGCCGGGGGGGCCCGAACCGGGGAGCTGTTTTTT
TRBV20-1	TRBD1	TRBJ1-1	.	CSAKDRQGVGTEAFF	TGCAGTGCTAAGGACCGACAGGGGGTCGGAACTGAAGCTTTCTTT
TRBV27	.	TRBJ2-2	.	CASRETAGGELFF	TGTGCCAGCAGAGAAACAGCGGGCGGGGAGCTGTTTTTT
TRBV7-9	TRBD1	TRBJ1-6	.	CASSSRQGDNSPLHF	TGTGCCAGCAGCTCGCGACAGGGCGATAATTCACCCCTCCACTTT
TRBV12-5	.	TRBJ1-2	few	CASGLNRYTF	TGTGCTAGTGGTTTGAACAGGTACACCTTC
TRBV15	TRBD1	TRBJ1-1	few	CATSTRDRGNTEAFF	TGTGCCACCAGCACCAGGGACAGGGGAAACACTGAAGCTTTCTTT
TRBV6-1	TRBD1	TRBJ1-4	few	CASSQQGRFATNEKLFF	TGTGCCAGCAGCCAACAGGGGAGATTTGCAACTAATGAAAAACTGTTTTTT
TRBV12-3/TRBV12-4	.	TRBJ1-5	.	CASNRGPWNQPQHF	TGTGCCAGCAATCGGGGCCCCTGGAATCAGCCCCAGCATTTT
TRBV2	.	TRBJ2-2	.	CASSGVSTGELFF	TGTGCCAGCAGTGGGGTTAGCACCGGGGAGCTGTTTTTT
TRBV10-3	.	TRBJ2-7	few	CAITDPQYSYEQYF	TGTGCCATCACGGATCCCCAATATTCCTACGAGCAGTACTTC
TRBV9	TRBD1	TRBJ1-3	few	CASSLGQFFSGNTIYF	TGTGCCAGCAGCTTGGGACAGTTTTTCTCTGGAAACACCATATATTTT
TRBV2	TRBD1	TRBJ1-4	few	CASSAWLMVDRVPTNEKLFF	TGTGCCAGCAGTGCTTGGTTAATGGTGGACAGGGTTCCAACTAATGAAAAACTGTTTTTT
TRBV5-4	.	TRBJ2-3	few	CASSYDRFHTDTQYF	TGTGCCAGCAGCTACGACAGGTTCCACACAGATACGCAGTATTTT
TRBV11-2	.	TRBJ1-2	.	CASSLAPNYGYTF	TGTGCCAGCAGCTTAGCCCCTAACTATGGCTACACCTTC
TRBV6-1	.	TRBJ2-3	few	CASSLTRPTDTQYF	TGTGCCAGCAGTCTCACTAGACCCACAGATACGCAGTATTTT
TRBV7-2	TRBD2	TRBJ2-4	few	CASSLRSSGGWYIQYF	TGTGCCAGCAGCTTAAGGTCTAGCGGGGGCTGGTACATTCAGTACTTC
TRBV7-2	.	TRBJ1-1	few	CASSELGDGRDTEAFF	TGTGCCAGCAGCGAACTAGGGGACGGACGGGACACTGAAGCTTTCTTT
TRBV12-3/TRBV12-4	.	TRBJ1-5	many	CASSFRTGGQPQHF	TGTGCCAGCAGTTTTCGTACTGGGGGTCAGCCCCAGCATTTT
TRBV6-5	.	TRBJ2-1	many	CASTQGFGEQFF	TGTGCCAGCACTCAGGGGTTTGGGGAGCAGTTCTTC
TRBV19	.	TRBJ2-2	.	CASGRPGTGELFF	TGTGCCTCGGGCAGGCCAGGGACCGGGGAGCTGTTTTTT
TRBV6-1	TRBD1	TRBJ2-3	few	CASRDREPDTQYF	TGTGCCAGCAGGGACAGGGAGCCCGATACGCAGTATTTT
TRBV4-1	.	TRBJ1-1	few	CASSQLVRGPLNTEAFF	TGCGCCAGCAGCCAATTAGTGCGGGGCCCGCTGAACACTGAAGCTTTCTTT
TRBV9	.	TRBJ2-3	.	CASSNSPDRGGADTQYF	TGTGCCAGCAGCAACTCCCCCGACAGAGGGGGGGCAGATACGCAGTATTTT
TRBV7-2	TRBD1	TRBJ1-1	.	CASSLRGRGSLEAFF	TGTGCCAGCAGCTTAAGGGGGCGAGGTTCCCTTGAAGCTTTCTTT
TRBV5-1	TRBD2	TRBJ2-1	few	CASSLAAGTSGGAHEQFF	TGCGCCAGCAGCTTGGCGGCCGGGACTAGCGGGGGGGCCCATGAGCAGTTCTTC
TRBV20-1	TRBD1	TRBJ2-5	few	CSAQTGGLYQETQYF	TGCAGTGCCCAGACAGGGGGTTTGTACCAAGAGACCCAGTACTTC
TRBV5-1	TRBD1	TRBJ1-5	.	CASSDFEGALGQPQHF	TGCGCCAGCAGCGATTTTGAGGGGGCGTTGGGTCAGCCCCAGCATTTT
TRBV5-4	.	TRBJ1-2	.	CASSLGGINYYGYTF	TGTGCCAGCAGCTTGGGGGGGATAAACTATTATGGCTACACCTTC
TRBV5-1	TRBD1	TRBJ2-2	few	CASRTGGGDTGELFF	TGCGCCAGCAGGACAGGGGGAGGTGACACCGGGGAGCTGTTTTTT
TRBV5-1	.	TRBJ1-1	few	CASSIGNTEAFF	TGCGCCAGCAGCATAGGGAACACTGAAGCTTTCTTT
TRBV12-3/TRBV12-4	.	TRBJ2-6	.	CACSPGVGRNSGANVLTF	TGTGCCTGCAGTCCTGGCGTGGGGAGGAACTCTGGGGCCAACGTCCTGACTTTC
TRBV11-3	.	TRBJ2-1	.	CASSLDWYGNNEQFF	TGTGCCAGCAGCTTAGATTGGTACGGGAACAATGAGCAGTTCTTC
TRBV15	TRBD1	TRBJ1-5	few	CATSRSRTGSNQPQHF	TGTGCCACCAGCAGATCCCGGACAGGTAGCAATCAGCCCCAGCATTTT
TRBV20-1	TRBD1	TRBJ1-2	few	CSALNRDRVGYTF	TGCAGTGCTTTGAACCGGGACAGGGTCGGCTACACCTTC
TRBV6-5	.	TRBJ1-2	once	CASSYGGGDHYGYTF	TGTGCCAGCAGTTACGGCGGCGGGGACCATTATGGCTACACCTTC
TRBV12-3/TRBV12-4	TRBD2	TRBJ2-1	many	CASSPSSGGADEQFF	TGTGCCAGCAGCCCCTCTAGCGGGGGGGCCGATGAGCAGTTCTTC
TRBV11-2	.	TRBJ1-2	.	CASSSDLYGYTF	TGTGCCAGCAGCTCCGACCTCTATGGCTACACCTTC
TRBV7-3	.	TRBJ2-5	.	CASSLTGVRGETQYF	TGTGCCAGCAGCTTAACCGGGGTTAGAGGAGAGACCCAGTACTTC
TRBV28	TRBD1	TRBJ2-1	few	CASSHGTGNLNEQFF	TGTGCCAGCAGCCACGGGACAGGGAATCTCAATGAGCAGTTCTTC